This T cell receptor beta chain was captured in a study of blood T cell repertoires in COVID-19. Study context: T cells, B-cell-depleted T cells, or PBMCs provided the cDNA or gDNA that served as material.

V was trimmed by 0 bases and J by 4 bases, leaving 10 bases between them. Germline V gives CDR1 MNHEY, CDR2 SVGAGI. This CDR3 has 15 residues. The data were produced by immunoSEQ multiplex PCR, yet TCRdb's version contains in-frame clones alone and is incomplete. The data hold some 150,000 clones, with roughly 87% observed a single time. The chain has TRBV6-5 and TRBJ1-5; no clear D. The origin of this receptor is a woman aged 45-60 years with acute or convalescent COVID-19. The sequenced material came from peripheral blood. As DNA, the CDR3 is TGTGCCAGCAGTTACTCGCAGGCCTCGAATCAGCCCCAGCATTTT. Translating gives CASSYSQASNQPQHF.